The T cell receptor (beta chain) under discussion was sequenced for a study of blood T cell repertoires in COVID-19. Study background: The United States, Italy and Spain provided the acute and convalescent COVID-19 samples. From T cells, B-cell-depleted T cells, or PBMCs came the material, which was cDNA or gDNA.

Profiled with immunoSEQ multiplex PCR; TCRdb holds only in-frame clones, not every one. The data show roughly 200,000 clones, 84% seen once. The trim removed 4 bases at V and 0 bases at J, leaving 3 bases unmatched. Per germline, CDR1 SGHKS and CDR2 YYEKEE (reference sequence). CDR3 length: 15 amino acids. Sequencing input: peripheral blood. The V gene is TRBV5-5, the J gene TRBJ2-1, with TRBD2 identical over 8 bases. This receptor was identified in a woman in her 70s with active or convalescent COVID-19. CDR3 bases: TGTGCCAGCAGCCCCAGCGGGAGCTCCTACAATGAGCAGTTCTTC. As protein: CASSPSGSSYNEQFF.